Shown below are 14 T cell receptor beta chains from a single sample sequenced in a study of T cell responses to AZD1222 COVID-19 vaccine. The method was immunoSEQ multiplex PCR; TCRdb's version includes in-frame clones alone and lacks a portion of them. The data show about 160,000 clones, 89% seen once. Sample: peripheral blood, taken on day 0 of AZD1222 vaccination. Receptors were obtained from an adult in good health.

The rearrangement links TRBV2 to TRBJ1-5, with D possibly TRBD1 on 6 matching bases. Trimming removed 8 bases at V and 5 bases at J, with 16 bases between. Per the germline V gene, CDR1 is SNHLY and CDR2 is FYNNEI. This CDR3 region has 14 residues. CDR3 sequence reads: CASGGASRDQPQHF. CDR3 nucleotide sequence: TGTGCCAGCGGGGGGGCGAGTAGGGATCAGCCCCAGCATTTT. Based on the CDR3 plus reference TRBV2 and TRBJ1-5, the full variable domain is EPEVTQTPSHQVTQMGQEVILRCVPISNHLYFYWYRQILGQKVEFLVSFYNNEISEKSEIFDDQFSVERPDGSNFTLKIRSTKLEDSAMYFCASGGASRDQPQHFGDGTRLSIL.

V usage is TRBV6-5 and J usage is TRBJ1-6, with D possibly matching TRBD1 (5 bases). This CDR3 has 15 residues. V lost 9 bases to trimming and J lost 7 bases, with 19 bases between them. Germline-derived CDR1 and CDR2 are MNHEY and SVGAGI. The CDR3 region has the DNA TGTGCCAGTTCCAGGGACGGAGGCCGGAATTCACCCCTCCACTTT. Amino acids: CASSRDGGRNSPLHF.

V and J are TRBV7-9 and TRBJ2-7, with 10 bases matching TRBD2. The CDR3 consists of 17 residues. The trim removed 2 bases at V and 4 bases at J, leaving 11 bases unmatched. Germline V gene sequence: CDR1 SEHNR, CDR2 FQNEAQ (reference sequence). The CDR3: CASSLLAGETWRYEQYF. As DNA, the CDR3 is TGTGCCAGCAGCTTACTAGCGGGAGAAACATGGAGGTACGAGCAGTACTTC.

V usage is TRBV18 and J usage is TRBJ1-4, with D uncertain. Per the germline V gene, CDR1 is KGHSH and CDR2 is LQKENI. This CDR3 spans 13 amino acids. The ends were cut back, 6 bases at V and 6 bases at J, with 11 bases in the middle. CDR3: CASSPSGDEKLFF. DNA of the CDR3: TGTGCCAGCTCCCCTAGCGGGGATGAAAAACTGTTTTTT. Full variable domain (rest looked up from reference TRBV18 and TRBJ1-4): NAGVMQNPRHLVRRRGQEARLRCSPMKGHSHVYWYRQLPEEGLKFMVYLQKENIIDESGMPKERFSAEFPKEGPSILRIQQVVRGDSAAYFCASSPSGDEKLFFGSGTQLSVL.

This chain joins TRBV19 and TRBJ2-7; TRBD2 matches 7 bases. The CDR3 sequence is 16 residues long. J was trimmed by 3 bases and V by 2 bases; bases with no gene match: 10. Germline V gene lookup returns CDR1 LNHDA and CDR2 SQIVND (reference sequence). The CDR3 region has the DNA TGTGCCAGTAGTATAAACGAGGGCCTAGCGGTCTACGAGCAGTACTTC. This encodes CASSINEGLAVYEQYF.

The J gene is TRBJ1-6, the V gene TRBV4-1; D is possibly TRBD1 (6 bases). This CDR3 has 16 amino acids. The V end lost 1 base, the J end lost 10 bases, and 17 bases lay between the germline ends. Germline V gene lookup returns CDR1 MGHRA and CDR2 YSYEKL. The CDR3, as DNA: TGCGCCAGCAGCCAAGTTGGGGGGGGGCAAGGGTCACCCCTCCACTTT. It translates to CASSQVGGGQGSPLHF.

The V and J genes are TRBV19 and TRBJ2-5, with D unresolved. The germline V gene has CDR1 LNHDA and CDR2 SQIVND (reference sequence). The CDR3 runs to 16 residues. Trimming took 5 bases from V and 1 from J, leaving 17 bases between them. The CDR3 protein is CASSPNPGVLQETQYF. CDR3 DNA: TGTGCCAGTAGTCCAAACCCAGGCGTCCTCCAAGAGACCCAGTACTTC.

The V gene is TRBV3-1 (or the pseudogene TRBV3-2), the J gene TRBJ1-2; a possible D gene is TRBD1 (5 bases). This CDR3 comprises 11 residues. V was pared by 2 bases and J by 8 bases, with 6 bases between. Germline CDR1 reads LGHDT; CDR2 reads YNNKEL (reference sequence). CDR3 nucleotides: TGTGCCAGCAGCCAATGGGGCGGCTACACCTTC. Its protein is CASSQWGGYTF.

The chain employs TRBV6-2 or TRBV6-3 and TRBJ2-7; 7 bases are shared with TRBD1. The CDR3 contains 12 residues. Germline-derived CDR1 and CDR2 are MNHEY and SVGEGT. V was pared by 5 bases and J by 5 bases, with 3 bases of the junction left unmatched. This chain's CDR3 is CASSHRGHEQYF. Here the CDR3 DNA reads TGTGCCAGCAGTCACAGGGGCCACGAGCAGTACTTC.

The genes are TRBV7-9 and TRBJ2-5; D is unclear. CDR3 length: 14 amino acids. Trimming removed 5 bases at V and 7 bases at J, with 17 bases between. The germline gives CDR1 SEHNR, CDR2 FQNEAQ (reference sequence). The CDR3 DNA reads TGTGCCAGCAGCCCAGAACTTGAGCATGTGACCCAGTACTTC. Translation gives CASSPELEHVTQYF.

V is TRBV5-1 and J is TRBJ2-1; 8 bases align to TRBD2. The CDR3 extends over 16 amino acids. V lost 0 bases and J lost 3; bases outside the gene matches: 5. CDR1 and CDR2 (germline): SGHRS, YFSETQ. As DNA, the CDR3 is TGCGCCAGCAGCTTGGTAGCGGGGAGCGGCTACAATGAGCAGTTCTTC. Protein sequence: CASSLVAGSGYNEQFF.

The chain links TRBV5-4 to TRBJ1-2; tentatively, D is TRBD1 (5 bases). This CDR3 has 16 amino acids. Germline lookup yields CDR1 SGHNT and CDR2 YYREEE (reference sequence). The germline V and J ends were trimmed by 4 bases and 5 bases, with 21 bases remaining between them. CDR3 nucleotides: TGTGCCAGCAGCCTACCCTGGGGCCAGACTATTTATGGCTACACCTTC. Protein: CASSLPWGQTIYGYTF.

This clone was recorded only once. The gene calls are TRBV27 and TRBJ1-1; D remains ambiguous. Germline V gives CDR1 MNHEY, CDR2 SMNVEV (reference sequence). Trimming took 5 bases from V and 1 from J, leaving 17 bases between them. CDR3 size: 16 residues. The CDR3 nucleotides are TGTGCCAGCAGTCCAATTATGGTGAGTGGGAACACTGAAGCTTTCTTT. Its protein product is CASSPIMVSGNTEAFF.

The chain links TRBV5-1 to TRBJ1-6; 8 bases agree with TRBD1. Germline CDR1 is SGHRS and CDR2 is YFSETQ. Trimming removed 1 base from V and 14 bases from J; junction bases left unmatched: 23. The CDR3 runs to 19 residues. CDR3 bases: TGCGCCAGCAGCTTGTCCAACCCCGGATCACAGGGGGGTAGGATGGCCCTCCACTTT. Its translation is CASSLSNPGSQGGRMALHF.